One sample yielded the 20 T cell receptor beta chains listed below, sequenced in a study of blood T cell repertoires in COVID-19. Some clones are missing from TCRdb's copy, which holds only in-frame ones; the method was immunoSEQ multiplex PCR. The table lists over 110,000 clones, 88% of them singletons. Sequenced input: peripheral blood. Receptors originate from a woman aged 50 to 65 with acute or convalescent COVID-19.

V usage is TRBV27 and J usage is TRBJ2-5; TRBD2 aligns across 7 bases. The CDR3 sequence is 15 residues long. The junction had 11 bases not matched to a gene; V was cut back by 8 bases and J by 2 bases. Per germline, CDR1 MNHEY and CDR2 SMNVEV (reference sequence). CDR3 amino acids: CASAEIPSGQETQYF. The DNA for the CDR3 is TGTGCCAGCGCCGAAATCCCTAGCGGACAAGAGACCCAGTACTTC.

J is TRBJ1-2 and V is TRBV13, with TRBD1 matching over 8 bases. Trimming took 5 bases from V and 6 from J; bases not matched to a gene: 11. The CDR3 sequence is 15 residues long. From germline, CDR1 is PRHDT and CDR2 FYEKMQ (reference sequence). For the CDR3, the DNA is TGTGCCAGCAGCACCCGACAGGGGATAACGGATGGCTACACCTTC. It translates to CASSTRQGITDGYTF.

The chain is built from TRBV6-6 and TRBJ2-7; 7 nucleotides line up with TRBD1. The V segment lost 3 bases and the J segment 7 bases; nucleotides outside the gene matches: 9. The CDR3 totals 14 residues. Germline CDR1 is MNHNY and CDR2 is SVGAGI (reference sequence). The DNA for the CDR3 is TGTGCCAGCAGTTATAACAGGGGTGTGGAAGAGCAGTACTTC. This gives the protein CASSYNRGVEEQYF.

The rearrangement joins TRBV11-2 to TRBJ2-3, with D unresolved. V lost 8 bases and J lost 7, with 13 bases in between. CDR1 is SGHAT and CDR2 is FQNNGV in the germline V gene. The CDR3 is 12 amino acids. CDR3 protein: CASGPPENTQYF. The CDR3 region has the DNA TGTGCCAGCGGGCCGCCAGAGAATACGCAGTATTTT.

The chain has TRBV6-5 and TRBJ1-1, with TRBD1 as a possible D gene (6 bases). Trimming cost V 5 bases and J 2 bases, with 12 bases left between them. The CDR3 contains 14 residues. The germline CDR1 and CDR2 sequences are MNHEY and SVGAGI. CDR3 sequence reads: CASSKPGVNTEAFF. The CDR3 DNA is TGTGCCAGCAGTAAGCCAGGGGTTAACACTGAAGCTTTCTTT.

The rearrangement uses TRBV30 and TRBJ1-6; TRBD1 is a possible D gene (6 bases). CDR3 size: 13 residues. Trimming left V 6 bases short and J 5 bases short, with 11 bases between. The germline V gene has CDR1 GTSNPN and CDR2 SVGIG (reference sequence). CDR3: CACRTVDNSPLHF. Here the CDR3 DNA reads TGTGCCTGTAGGACAGTAGATAATTCACCCCTCCACTTT.

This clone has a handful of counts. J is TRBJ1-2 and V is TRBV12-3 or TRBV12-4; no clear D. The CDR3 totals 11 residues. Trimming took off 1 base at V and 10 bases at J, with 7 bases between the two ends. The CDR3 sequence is CASSLGQVYTF. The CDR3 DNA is TGTGCCAGCAGTTTAGGGCAGGTCTACACCTTC.

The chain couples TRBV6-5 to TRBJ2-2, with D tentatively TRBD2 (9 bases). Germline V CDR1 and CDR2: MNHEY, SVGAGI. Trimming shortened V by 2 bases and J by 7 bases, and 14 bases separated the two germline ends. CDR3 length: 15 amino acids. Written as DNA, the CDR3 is TGTGCCAGCAGTTACAGCGGGGGGACAGGCGGGGAGCTGTTTTTT. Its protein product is CASSYSGGTGGELFF.

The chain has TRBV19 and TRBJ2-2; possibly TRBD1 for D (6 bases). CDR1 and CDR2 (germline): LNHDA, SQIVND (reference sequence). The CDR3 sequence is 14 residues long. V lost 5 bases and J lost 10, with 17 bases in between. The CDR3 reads CASSYTGIRVELFF. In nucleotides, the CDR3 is TGTGCCAGTAGTTATACAGGGATTCGCGTGGAGCTGTTTTTT.

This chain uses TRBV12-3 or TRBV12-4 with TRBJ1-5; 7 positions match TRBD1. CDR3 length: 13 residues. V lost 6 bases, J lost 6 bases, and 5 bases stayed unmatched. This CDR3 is CASRQGPSQPQHF. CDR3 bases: TGTGCCAGCAGACAGGGGCCCAGTCAGCCCCAGCATTTT.

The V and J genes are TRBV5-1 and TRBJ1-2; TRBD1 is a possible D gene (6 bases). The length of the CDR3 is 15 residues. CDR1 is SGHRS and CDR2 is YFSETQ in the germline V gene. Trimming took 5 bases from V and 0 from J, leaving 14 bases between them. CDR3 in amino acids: CASRQGTTTNYGYTF. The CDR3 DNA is TGCGCCAGCAGACAGGGCACAACTACTAACTATGGCTACACCTTC. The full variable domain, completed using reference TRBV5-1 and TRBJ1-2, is KAGVTQTPRYLIKTRGQQVTLSCSPISGHRSVSWYQQTPGQGLQFLFEYFSETQRNKGNFPGRFSGRQFSNSRSEMNVSTLELGDSALYLCASRQGTTTNYGYTFGSGTRLTVV.

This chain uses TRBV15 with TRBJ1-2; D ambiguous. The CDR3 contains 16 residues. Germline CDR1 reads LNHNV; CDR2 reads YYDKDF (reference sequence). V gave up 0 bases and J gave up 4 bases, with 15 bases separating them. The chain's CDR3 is CATSRDYGREGYGYTF. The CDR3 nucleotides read TGTGCCACCAGCAGAGATTATGGGCGGGAGGGCTATGGCTACACCTTC.

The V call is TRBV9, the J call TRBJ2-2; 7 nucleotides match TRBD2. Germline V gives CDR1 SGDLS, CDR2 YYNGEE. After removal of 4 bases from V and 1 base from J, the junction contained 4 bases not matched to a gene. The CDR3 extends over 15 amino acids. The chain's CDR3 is CASSYSSGNTGELFF. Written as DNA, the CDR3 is TGTGCCAGCAGCTATTCTAGCGGGAACACCGGGGAGCTGTTTTTT.

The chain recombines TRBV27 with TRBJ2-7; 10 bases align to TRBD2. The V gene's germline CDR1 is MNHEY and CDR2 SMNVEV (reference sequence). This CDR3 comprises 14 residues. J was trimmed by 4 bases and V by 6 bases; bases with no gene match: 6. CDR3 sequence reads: CASSPWTSGYEQYF. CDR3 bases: TGTGCCAGCAGCCCCTGGACTAGCGGTTACGAGCAGTACTTC.

Here the CDR3 reads CASSLRRARSSTDTQYF. CDR3 coding DNA: TGTGCCAGCAGCTTGCGGCGGGCCCGTTCTAGCACAGATACGCAGTATTTT. The chain uses TRBV7-9 and TRBJ2-3; weak D call: TRBD2 (5 bases). The CDR3 sequence is 17 residues long. In germline, CDR1 is SEHNR, CDR2 FQNEAQ (reference sequence). V gave up 3 bases and J gave up 0 bases, with 16 bases separating them. Variable domain in full (rest from reference TRBV7-9 and TRBJ2-3): DTGVSQNPRHKITKRGQNVTFRCDPISEHNRLYWYRQTLGQGPEFLTYFQNEAQLEKSRLLSDRFSAERPKGSFSTLEIQRTEQGDSAMYLCASSLRRARSSTDTQYFGPGTRLTVL.

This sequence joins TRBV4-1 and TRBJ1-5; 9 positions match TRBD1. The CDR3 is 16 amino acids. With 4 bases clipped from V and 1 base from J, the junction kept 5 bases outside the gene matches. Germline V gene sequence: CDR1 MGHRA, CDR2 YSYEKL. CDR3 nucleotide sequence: TGCGCCAGCAGCCGCACCGGACAGGGGAGCAATCAGCCCCAGCATTTT. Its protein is CASSRTGQGSNQPQHF.

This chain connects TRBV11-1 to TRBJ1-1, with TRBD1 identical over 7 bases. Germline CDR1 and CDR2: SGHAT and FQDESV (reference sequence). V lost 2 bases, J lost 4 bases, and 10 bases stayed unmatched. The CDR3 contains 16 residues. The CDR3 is CASSLRRTGRSTEAFF. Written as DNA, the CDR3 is TGTGCCAGCAGCTTACGTCGGACAGGACGATCCACTGAAGCTTTCTTT.

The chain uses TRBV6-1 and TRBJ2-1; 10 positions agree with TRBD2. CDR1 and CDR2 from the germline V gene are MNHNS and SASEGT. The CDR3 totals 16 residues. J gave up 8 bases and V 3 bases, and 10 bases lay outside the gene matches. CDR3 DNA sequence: TGTGCCAGCAGTGACGGTGGGCTAGCGGGGGCCGATGAGCAGTTCTTC. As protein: CASSDGGLAGADEQFF.

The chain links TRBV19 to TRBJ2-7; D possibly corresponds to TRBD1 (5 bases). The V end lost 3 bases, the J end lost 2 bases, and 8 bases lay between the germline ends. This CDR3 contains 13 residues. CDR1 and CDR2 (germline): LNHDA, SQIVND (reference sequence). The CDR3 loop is CASSMWGPYEQYF. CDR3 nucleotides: TGTGCCAGTAGTATGTGGGGCCCCTACGAGCAGTACTTC.

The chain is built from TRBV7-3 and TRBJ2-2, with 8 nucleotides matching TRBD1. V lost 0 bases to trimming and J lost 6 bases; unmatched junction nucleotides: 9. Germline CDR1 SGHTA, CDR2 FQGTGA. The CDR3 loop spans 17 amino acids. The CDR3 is CASSLTLGTGVSGELFF. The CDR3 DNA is TGTGCCAGCAGCTTAACGTTGGGGACAGGCGTCTCCGGGGAGCTGTTTTTT.